These 3 T cell receptor beta chains were sequenced from one sample in a study of shared clonotypes between healthy human individuals. CD45RO negativity and positive selection for CCR7 defined naive CD8 cells, a population that excluded terminally differentiated effector memory CD45RA+ cells. Here immunoSEQ multiplex PCR was the method, and the copy in TCRdb shows in-frame clones only, minus some. The sample comprises around 2,000,000 clones, approximately 95% of which are singletons, and 0.9% to 1.5% rests with the top ten. Material for sequencing was naive CD8+ T cells sorted from blood. The source of these receptors is a man aged 18 to 30 in good health.

The rearrangement links TRBV5-1 to TRBJ1-1, with D unclear. V was pared by 5 bases and J by 1 base, with 6 bases between. The germline V gene has CDR1 SGHRS and CDR2 YFSETQ. This CDR3 contains 12 residues. CDR3 sequence: CASREGNTEAFF. The CDR3 bases are TGCGCCAGCAGGGAGGGGAACACTGAAGCTTTCTTT.

The chain couples TRBV2 to TRBJ2-3, with 9 bases lining up with TRBD2. The germline CDR1 and CDR2 sequences are SNHLY and FYNNEI. V lost 8 bases to trimming and J lost 1 base; unmatched junction nucleotides: 19. The CDR3 is 19 amino acids. CDR3 nucleotides: TGTGCCAGCGAGGGAGAGGCTAGCGGGGAGTTCCTCCGCACAGATACGCAGTATTTT. Translated, it gives CASEGEASGEFLRTDTQYF.

The chain employs TRBV7-9 and TRBJ2-2; no firm D call. The CDR3 has 17 amino acids. CDR1 is SEHNR and CDR2 is FQNEAQ in the germline V gene (reference sequence). V dropped 1 base and J dropped 0 bases, with 12 bases sitting between them. The CDR3 is CASSLELSVTNTGELFF. In DNA, the CDR3 is TGTGCCAGCAGCTTAGAACTTTCAGTAACGAACACCGGGGAGCTGTTTTTT.